A single TCR beta chain is shown here with its context. This entry belongs to a study of blood T cell repertoires in COVID-19. Study information: Specimens from acute and convalescent COVID-19 originated in the United States, Italy and Spain. Nucleic acid was either cDNA or gDNA, and it came from T cells, B-cell-depleted T cells, or PBMCs.

This CDR3 region has 17 residues. The germline V and J ends were trimmed by 3 bases and 5 bases, with 22 bases remaining between them. From germline, CDR1 is SGHAT and CDR2 FQNNGV. Per the original data handling: Scientists estimated how many nucleated cells there were by amplifying reference gene primers. TCRdb's copy holds only in-frame clones and misses some; the assay was immunoSEQ multiplex PCR. V and J calls and clone size are those listed in that table; D and trimming were worked out from the DNA. In the table there are some 160,000 clones, 80% to 90% of which are singletons. The TCR comes from a woman aged 80 or over with acute or convalescent COVID-19. The genes are TRBV11-2 and TRBJ2-5; D may be TRBD2 (5 bases). Sequencing was performed on peripheral blood. The CDR3: CASSFSRPSFVPETQYF. Written as DNA, the CDR3 is TGTGCCAGCAGCTTCTCGCGCCCTAGCTTCGTCCCGGAGACCCAGTACTTC.